This T cell receptor beta chain was found in a study of T cell responses to AZD1222 COVID-19 vaccine. Overall study: Second-dose recipients at about 4 or about 12 weeks were treated as one pooled group. Points from the study as a whole: Spike-specific TCR breadth and depth both grew after two AZD1222 doses. Per reports, nearly half of all spike-specific TCRs target regions that are unmutated in variants. There were mostly white British donors and more females than males, and clonal diversity was possibly underestimated.

Germline V gives CDR1 MDHEN, CDR2 SYDVKM. Trimming removed 1 base from V and 0 bases from J, with 13 bases in between. This CDR3 spans 18 amino acids. Assay: immunoSEQ multiplex PCR; the TCRdb copy retains only in-frame clones and omits some. The sample has around 83,000 clones, approximately 90% seen once. As to this clone: Its antigen is still unknown.

This chain connects TRBV28 to TRBJ2-6; D may be TRBD1 or TRBD2 (5 bases each). The sample consisted of peripheral blood, taken on day 0 of AZD1222 vaccination. This TCR was sampled from an adult in good health. The CDR3 DNA reads TGTGCCAGCAGTTTATTCACGGGACGGGTCTCTGGGGCCAACGTCCTGACTTTC. It is translated as CASSLFTGRVSGANVLTF. The full variable domain, rest sourced from reference TRBV28 and TRBJ2-6, is DVKVTQSSRYLVKRTGEKVFLECVQDMDHENMFWYRQDPGLGLRLIYFSYDVKMKEKGDIPEGYSVSREKKERFSLILESASTNQTSMYLCASSLFTGRVSGANVLTFGAGSRLTVL.